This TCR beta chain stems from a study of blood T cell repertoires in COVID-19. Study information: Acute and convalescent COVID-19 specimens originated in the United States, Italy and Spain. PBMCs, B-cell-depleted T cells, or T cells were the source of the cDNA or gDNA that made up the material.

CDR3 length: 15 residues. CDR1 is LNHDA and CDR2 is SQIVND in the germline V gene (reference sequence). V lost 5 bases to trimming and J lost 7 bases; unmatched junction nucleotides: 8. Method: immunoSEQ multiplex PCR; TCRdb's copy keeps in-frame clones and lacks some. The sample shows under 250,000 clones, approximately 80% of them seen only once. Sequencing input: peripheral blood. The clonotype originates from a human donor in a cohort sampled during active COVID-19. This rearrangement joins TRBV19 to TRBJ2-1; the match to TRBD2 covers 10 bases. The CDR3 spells CASSLLAGVFNEQFF. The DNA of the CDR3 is TGTGCCAGTAGTCTCCTAGCGGGAGTATTTAATGAGCAGTTCTTC.